This TCR beta chain was recorded in a study of PD-1 blockade in classical Hodgkin lymphoma. Deletions cut 9 bases from V and 1 base from J, with 9 bases between. This CDR3 is built from 12 residues. From germline, CDR1 is SEHNR and CDR2 FQNEAQ (reference sequence). Autologous stem cell transplantation was followed by relapse in every patient, and brentuximab vedotin exposure varied. This clone was detected once. The antigen is not known. Broader study findings: Patients starting nivolumab less than 1 year after ASCT had lower diversity and were excluded from later analyses. By C4D1, CD4+ diversity increased significantly, especially in complete responders.

This table comes from immunoSEQ multiplex PCR, and its TCRdb copy is limited to in-frame clones, with some not included. The table has around 45,000 clones, about 72% seen once. V and J are TRBV7-9 and TRBJ1-1; D possibly corresponds to TRBD1 (6 bases). The specimen comprised peripheral blood mononuclear cells (PBMCs), sampled at baseline. The TCR comes from a human donor with classical Hodgkin lymphoma. As DNA, the CDR3 is TGTGCCAGTCAACAGGGGAACACTGAAGCTTTCTTT. Translation gives CASQQGNTEAFF.